The 9 T cell receptor beta chains listed next were all sequenced from one sample in a study of blood T cell repertoires in COVID-19. The assay was immunoSEQ multiplex PCR, and TCRdb's table has in-frame clones only and misses some. This sample carries 260,000 or so clones, around 84% of them seen once, and the ten largest clones take 15% to 17%. Sequencing used PBMCs or T cells enriched from blood (not recorded which). The receptors derive from a young man who had recovered from COVID-19.

As to this clone: The same CDR3 can be traced to other DNA sequences in this sample. This sequence joins TRBV6-5 and TRBJ2-1, with 8 bases identical to TRBD1. Losses at the gene ends were 1 base for V and 8 bases for J; bases not matched to a gene: 7. Germline V lookup: CDR1 MNHEY, CDR2 SVGAGI. The CDR3 runs 15 residues. This CDR3 reads CASSYWGTGLDEQFF. The DNA for the CDR3 is TGTGCCAGCAGTTACTGGGGGACAGGATTGGATGAGCAGTTCTTC.

This chain joins TRBV5-1 and TRBJ2-7; 9 bases align to TRBD2. CDR3 size: 14 residues. After removal of 0 bases from V and 4 bases from J, the junction contained 2 bases not matched to a gene. CDR1 SGHRS and CDR2 YFSETQ come from the germline V gene. CDR3 nucleotides: TGCGCCAGCAGCTTGGCTAGCGGGGCTTACGAGCAGTACTTC. Protein: CASSLASGAYEQYF.

The rearrangement joins TRBV9 to TRBJ2-1; 8 bases fit TRBD1. CDR1 and CDR2 (germline): SGDLS, YYNGEE. V shed 4 bases and J 12 bases; nucleotides not matched to a gene: 27. This CDR3 is built from 19 residues. The CDR3 sequence is CASSPSPTIASAGGSGQFF. The CDR3 bases are TGTGCCAGCAGCCCGAGCCCCACCATAGCGTCGGCAGGGGGCTCGGGGCAGTTCTTC.

V gene TRBV5-4 combines with J gene TRBJ1-3; possible D gene TRBD1, 6 bases. This CDR3 contains 15 residues. V lost 2 bases and J lost 4, with 13 bases in between. Germline assignment: CDR1 SGHNT and CDR2 YYREEE (reference sequence). CDR3: CASSFTGSRGNTIYF. The CDR3 nucleotides read TGTGCCAGCAGCTTCACAGGGTCGCGGGGAAACACCATATATTTT.

The J gene is TRBJ2-3, the V gene TRBV7-9; TRBD2 matches at 9 bases. V lost 5 bases, J lost 4 bases, and 4 bases stayed unmatched. This CDR3 has 14 residues. CDR1 is SEHNR and CDR2 is FQNEAQ in the germline V gene (reference sequence). The CDR3 loop is CASSGTSWADTQYF. DNA for the CDR3: TGTGCCAGCAGCGGGACTAGCTGGGCAGATACGCAGTATTTT.

The chain joins TRBV6-5 to TRBJ1-3; possibly TRBD1 for D (5 bases). The CDR3 totals 14 residues. Germline V gene sequence: CDR1 MNHEY, CDR2 SVGAGI. V was pared by 5 bases and J by 0 bases, with 8 bases between. The CDR3 DNA reads as TGTGCCAGCAGTAAGGGGCACTCTGGAAACACCATATATTTT. This gives the protein CASSKGHSGNTIYF.

The V gene is TRBV11-2, the J gene TRBJ2-5; 10 positions agree with TRBD2. The CDR3 is made up of 15 amino acids. The V segment lost 6 bases and the J segment 5 bases; nucleotides outside the gene matches: 9. Germline V gene lookup returns CDR1 SGHAT and CDR2 FQNNGV. CDR3 loop: CASSYLAGVGETQYF. The DNA for the CDR3 is TGTGCCAGCAGTTATCTAGCGGGAGTTGGTGAGACCCAGTACTTC.

The chain links TRBV25-1 to TRBJ2-1; 8 nucleotides align to TRBD1. After removal of 4 bases from V and 0 bases from J, the junction contained 2 bases not matched to a gene. Germline V gives CDR1 MGHDK, CDR2 SYGVNS. The CDR3 extends over 15 amino acids. This CDR3 reads CASSVGQGSYNEQFF. Here the CDR3 DNA reads TGTGCCAGCAGTGTAGGACAGGGCTCCTACAATGAGCAGTTCTTC. The full variable domain, completed using reference TRBV25-1 and TRBJ2-1, is EADIYQTPRYLVIGTGKKITLECSQTMGHDKMYWYQQDPGMELHLIHYSYGVNSTEKGDLSSESTVSRIRTEHFPLTLESARPSHTSQYLCASSVGQGSYNEQFFGPGTRLTVL.

The chain has TRBV13 and TRBJ2-1; TRBD2 matches at 8 bases. The V segment lost 6 bases and the J segment 5 bases; nucleotides outside the gene matches: 12. The CDR3 sequence is 16 residues long. From germline, CDR1 is PRHDT and CDR2 FYEKMQ (reference sequence). For the CDR3, the DNA is TGTGCCAGCAGTCCACAGAGCACTAGCGGTCACAATGAGCAGTTCTTC. Encoded protein: CASSPQSTSGHNEQFF.